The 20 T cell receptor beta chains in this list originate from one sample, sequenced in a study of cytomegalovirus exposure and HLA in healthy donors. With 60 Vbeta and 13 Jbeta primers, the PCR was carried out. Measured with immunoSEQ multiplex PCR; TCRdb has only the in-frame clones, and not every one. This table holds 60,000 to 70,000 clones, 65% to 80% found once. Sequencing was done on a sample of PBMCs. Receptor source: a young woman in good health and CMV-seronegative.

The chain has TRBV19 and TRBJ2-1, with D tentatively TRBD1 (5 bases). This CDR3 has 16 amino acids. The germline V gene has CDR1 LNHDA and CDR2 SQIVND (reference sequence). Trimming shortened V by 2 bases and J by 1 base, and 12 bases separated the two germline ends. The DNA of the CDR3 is TGTGCCAGTAGTATATCCCAGGGTCGATCCTACAATGAGCAGTTCTTC. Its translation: CASSISQGRSYNEQFF.

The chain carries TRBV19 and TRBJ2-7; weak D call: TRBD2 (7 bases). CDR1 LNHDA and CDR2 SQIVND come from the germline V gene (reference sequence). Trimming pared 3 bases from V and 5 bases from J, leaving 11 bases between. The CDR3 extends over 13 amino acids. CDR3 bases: TGTGCCAGTAGTATGGGAGGGGGGAACGAGCAGTACTTC. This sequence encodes CASSMGGGNEQYF.

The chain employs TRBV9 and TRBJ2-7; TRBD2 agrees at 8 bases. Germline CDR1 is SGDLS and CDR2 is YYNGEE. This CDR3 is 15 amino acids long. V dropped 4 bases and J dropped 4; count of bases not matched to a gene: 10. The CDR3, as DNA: TGTGCCAGCAGCCCCCCCGGGGGGGGCAAGTACGAGCAGTACTTC. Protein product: CASSPPGGGKYEQYF.

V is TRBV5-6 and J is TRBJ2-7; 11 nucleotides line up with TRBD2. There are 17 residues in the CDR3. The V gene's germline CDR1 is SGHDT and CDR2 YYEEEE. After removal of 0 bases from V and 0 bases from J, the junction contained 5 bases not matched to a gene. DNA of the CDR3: TGTGCCAGCAGCTTGGCCTTGACTAGCGGGAACTCCTACGAGCAGTACGTC. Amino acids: CASSLALTSGNSYEQYV.

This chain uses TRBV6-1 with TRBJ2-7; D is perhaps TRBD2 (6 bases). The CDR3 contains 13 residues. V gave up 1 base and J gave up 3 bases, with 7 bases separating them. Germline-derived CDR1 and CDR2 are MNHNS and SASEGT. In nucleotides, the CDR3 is TGTGCCAGCAGTGAAGGGGGGGACTACGAGCAGTACTTC. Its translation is CASSEGGDYEQYF.

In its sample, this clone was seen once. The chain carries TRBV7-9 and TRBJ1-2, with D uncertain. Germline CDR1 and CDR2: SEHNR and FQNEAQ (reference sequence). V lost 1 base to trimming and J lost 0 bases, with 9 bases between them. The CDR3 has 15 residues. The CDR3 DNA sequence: TGTGCCAGCAGCTTAGGAACGCCTACTAACTATGGCTACACCTTC. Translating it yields CASSLGTPTNYGYTF.

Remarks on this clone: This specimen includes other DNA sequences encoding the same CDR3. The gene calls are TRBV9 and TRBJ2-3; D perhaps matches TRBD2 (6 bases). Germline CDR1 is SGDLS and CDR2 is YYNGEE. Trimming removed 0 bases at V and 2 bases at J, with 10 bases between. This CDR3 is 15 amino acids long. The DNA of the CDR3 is TGTGCCAGCAGCGTAGAGGCGGGGTCCACAGATACGCAGTATTTT. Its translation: CASSVEAGSTDTQYF.

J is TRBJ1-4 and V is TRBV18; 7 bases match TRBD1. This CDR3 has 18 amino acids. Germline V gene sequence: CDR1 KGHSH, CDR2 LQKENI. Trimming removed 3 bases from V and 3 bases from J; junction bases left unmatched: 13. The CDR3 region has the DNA TGTGCCAGCTCACCTGCTGACAGGGCGCCTTCTTCTAATGAAAAACTGTTTTTT. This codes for CASSPADRAPSSNEKLFF.

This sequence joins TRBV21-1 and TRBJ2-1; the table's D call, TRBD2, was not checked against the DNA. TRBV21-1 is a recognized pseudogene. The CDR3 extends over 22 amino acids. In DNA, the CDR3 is TGTGCCAGCACCCAAAGTGGTCCAACTAGCGGGGGCCTCATCCTCTCCTACAATGAGCAGTTCTTC. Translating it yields CASTQSGPTSGGLILSYNEQFF.

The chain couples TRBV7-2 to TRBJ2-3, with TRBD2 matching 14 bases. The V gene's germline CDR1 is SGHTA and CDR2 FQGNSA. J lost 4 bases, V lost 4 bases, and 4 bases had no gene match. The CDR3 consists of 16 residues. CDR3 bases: TGTGCCAGCAGCTCGGGACTAGCGGGGGCGTCAGATACGCAGTATTTT. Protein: CASSSGLAGASDTQYF.

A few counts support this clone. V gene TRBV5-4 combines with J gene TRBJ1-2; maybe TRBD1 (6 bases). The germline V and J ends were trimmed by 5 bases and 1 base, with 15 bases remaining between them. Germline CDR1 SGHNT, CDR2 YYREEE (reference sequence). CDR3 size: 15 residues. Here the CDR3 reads CASSIRGNNNYGYTF. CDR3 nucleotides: TGTGCCAGCAGTATCAGGGGAAACAATAACTATGGCTACACCTTC.

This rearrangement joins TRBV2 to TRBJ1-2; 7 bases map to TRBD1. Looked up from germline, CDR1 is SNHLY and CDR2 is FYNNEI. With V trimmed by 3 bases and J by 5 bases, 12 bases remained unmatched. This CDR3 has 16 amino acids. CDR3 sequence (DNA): TGTGCCAGCAGTGACCGTGCGAAGGGGGCCTTTTATGGCTACACCTTC. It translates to CASSDRAKGAFYGYTF.

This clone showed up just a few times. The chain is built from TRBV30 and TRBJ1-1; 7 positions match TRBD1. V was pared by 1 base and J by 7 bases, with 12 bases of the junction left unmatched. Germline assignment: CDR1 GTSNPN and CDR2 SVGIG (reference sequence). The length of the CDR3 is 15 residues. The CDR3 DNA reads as TGTGCCTGGAGTGGGGCAAGGACAGGAGTCCTTGAAGCTTTCTTT. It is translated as CAWSGARTGVLEAFF.

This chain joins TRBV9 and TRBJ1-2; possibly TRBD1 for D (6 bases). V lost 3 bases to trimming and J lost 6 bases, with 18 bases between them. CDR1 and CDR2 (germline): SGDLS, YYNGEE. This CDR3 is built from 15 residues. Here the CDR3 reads CASSDLSRGGNGYTF. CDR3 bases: TGTGCCAGCAGCGACCTCTCCAGGGGTGGAAATGGCTACACCTTC.

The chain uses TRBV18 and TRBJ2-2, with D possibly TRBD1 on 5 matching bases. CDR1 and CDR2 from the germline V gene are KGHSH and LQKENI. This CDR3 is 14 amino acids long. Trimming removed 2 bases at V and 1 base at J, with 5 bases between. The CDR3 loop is CASSPDRNTGELFF. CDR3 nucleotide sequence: TGTGCCAGCTCACCAGACAGGAACACCGGGGAGCTGTTTTTT. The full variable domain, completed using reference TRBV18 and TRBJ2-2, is NAGVMQNPRHLVRRRGQEARLRCSPMKGHSHVYWYRQLPEEGLKFMVYLQKENIIDESGMPKERFSAEFPKEGPSILRIQQVVRGDSAAYFCASSPDRNTGELFFGEGSRLTVL.

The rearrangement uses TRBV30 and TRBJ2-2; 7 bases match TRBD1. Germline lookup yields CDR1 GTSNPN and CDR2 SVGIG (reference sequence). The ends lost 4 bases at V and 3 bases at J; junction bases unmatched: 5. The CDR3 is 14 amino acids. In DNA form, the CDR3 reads TGTGCCTGGAAGAGGGGGCTGGACACCGGGGAGCTGTTTTTT. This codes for CAWKRGLDTGELFF.

The CDR3 loop is CASRTEGRNTEAFF. The CDR3 nucleotides read TGTGCCAGTAGGACGGAGGGCAGGAACACTGAAGCTTTCTTT. The gene calls are TRBV19 and TRBJ1-1; D unclear. The CDR3 loop spans 14 amino acids. CDR1 and CDR2 from the germline V gene are LNHDA and SQIVND (reference sequence). Trimming shortened V by 6 bases and J by 1 base, and 12 bases separated the two germline ends.

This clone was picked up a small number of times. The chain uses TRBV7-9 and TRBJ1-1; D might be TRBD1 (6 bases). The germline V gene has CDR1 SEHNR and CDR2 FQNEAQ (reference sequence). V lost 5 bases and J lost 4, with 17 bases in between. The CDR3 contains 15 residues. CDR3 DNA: TGTGCCAGCAGCCCAAACCCCAGGGGACCCACTGAAGCTTTCTTT. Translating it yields CASSPNPRGPTEAFF.

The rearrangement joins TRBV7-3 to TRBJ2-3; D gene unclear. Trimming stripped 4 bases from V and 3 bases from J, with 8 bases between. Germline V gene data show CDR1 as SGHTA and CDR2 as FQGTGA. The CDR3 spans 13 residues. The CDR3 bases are TGTGCCAGCAGCTCAGGATGGACAGATACGCAGTATTTT. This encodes CASSSGWTDTQYF.

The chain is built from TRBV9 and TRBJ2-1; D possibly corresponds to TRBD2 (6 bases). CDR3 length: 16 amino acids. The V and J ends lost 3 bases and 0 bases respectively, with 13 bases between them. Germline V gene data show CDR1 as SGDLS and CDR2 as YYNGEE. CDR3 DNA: TGTGCCAGCAGCGGCCGAGGGGACTCCTCCTACAATGAGCAGTTCTTC. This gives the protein CASSGRGDSSYNEQFF.